This T cell receptor beta chain was obtained from a study of cytomegalovirus exposure and HLA in healthy donors (dated by TCRdb to about 2017). With regard to the full study: According to an earlier analysis of several hundred of the donors, about 180 million T cells yielded some 120 million unique TCR beta sequences and approximately 300 Gb of sequence data. An early release covering roughly 600 HLA-typed donors comprised 300 to 350 gigabases of sequencing data and tens of millions of unique TCR sequences. The genetic ancestry cluster associated with self-reported Caucasian donors included over 80% of the 398 genotyped donors. The aim of the study was to test whether cataloging public T cell receptors could identify signatures of past pathogen exposure. Using immunosequencing, the study profiled T cell repertoires from 640 or so subjects and related those repertoires to cytomegalovirus serostatus. Along with the roughly 670-subject first cohort, a separate validation cohort of over 90 different subjects was used. To predict cytomegalovirus infection status, the study combined high-throughput TCR immunosequencing, statistical association of individual TCRs with disease status, and machine learning. A later analysis re-examined previously published TCR beta repertoires from more than 550 donors and added high-resolution HLA genotyping to investigate patterns of TCR occurrence. The later analysis used no new phenotypic data to find candidate immune exposures, relying instead on TCR beta sequences and their occurrence across donors. An earlier analysis of approximately 500 of the donors applied high-throughput TCR beta sequencing to assess whether each TCR beta V gene segment acted as functional or pseudogenic. Donor age, sex, ethnicity and CMV serostatus were compiled alongside the repertoire data. Genome-wide SNP genotypes for about 65% of the 666 donors were used in a later genetic analysis, which treated that subset as a discovery cohort. All discovery cohort repertoires had been generated on a single sequencing platform. HLA typing covered class I and class II loci at four-digit resolution. Typing coverage varied by locus: about 620-630 donors for A, B, C, DRB1 and DQB1; approximately 520 for DQA1; about 570 for DPA1; roughly 450 for DPB1. Because of strong linkage in the cohort, roughly five DR-DQ haplotypes were treated as single units for association and clustering. Among 300 to 500 genotyped donors of the cohort, an average of roughly 230,000 unique TCR beta nucleotide sequences was sequenced per donor, of which 15% to 20% were non-productive. Points the paper makes about the study in general: Several of the top co-occurrence clusters appeared to be linked to parvovirus B19, influenza, CMV and Epstein-Barr virus, according to a later analysis. An earlier analysis of 587 of the donors showed that most TCR beta V segments appeared in productive rearrangements either about 87% or about 30% of the time, which broadly matched IMGT annotations. According to a later analysis, TCR association rates differed among HLA loci, with DRB1 alleles showing the most associated TCRs and HLA-C alleles showing the fewest. Cytomegalovirus status was reported to be diagnosed by the classifier with high specificity and sensitivity in both the original and validation cohorts. The authors suggested that the approach could potentially be extended to other disease states and immunological phenotypes. Because HLA typing was missing for some donors at each locus, association tests included only the typed subset. In vitro tests confirmed that a few of the cytomegalovirus-associated TCR beta chains recognize cytomegalovirus antigens. The study gave a list of 150 to 200 TCR beta chains associated with cytomegalovirus. A later analysis associated about 17,000 TCR beta sequences with specific HLA alleles at a false discovery rate of 0.05. The sequencing pipeline was judged likely to have produced a cluster of highly shared sequence variants as a technical artifact. In a later genetic analysis, a missense DCLRE1C variant was associated with V-gene and J-gene trimming of TCR beta chains, and the association was replicated in an independent cohort. This cohort had only TCR beta chains sequenced, and the lack of alpha or paired-chain data limited which features could be detected. Across donors, most TCR sequences were observed very rarely, whereas some public TCRs were present in many individuals. Sequencing depth was assumed to be roughly uniform across donors in the presence/absence analyses, though that assumption may not hold. Strong co-occurrence of HLA alleles, especially DR and DQ, made assigning TCR associations to individual alleles difficult. For the cohort, immune exposure information was limited to CMV serostatus. According to a later genetic analysis, donors in an Asian-associated ancestry cluster had fewer N-insertions in productive TCRs than the approximately 710-donor mean. Some IMGT-functional V segments, including TRBV6-2 and TRBV6-3, could not be distinguished by the 87-base-pair reads and were therefore excluded. In a later analysis, most CMV-associated TCR beta chains were found to appear HLA-restricted, with HLA associations seemingly driven largely by CMV exposure. A further reported finding was that TCR beta sequences accurately predicted the HLA-A and HLA-B alleles for most subjects in the first cohort. The earlier analysis of about 600 of the donors excluded roughly 17 rarely observed V segments, including chromosome 9 orphons, because counts were too low. In a later analysis, HLA-associated TCR beta chains showed more clonal expansion and lower generation probabilities than non-associated chains that were equally common. Correlated functional status among segregating V segments might reflect linkage disequilibrium, but an unknown experimental factor could not be ruled out.

Comment on this clone: Its specific antigen is unknown. One base away there is no much larger clone; base qualities are not given.

CDR1 and CDR2, looked up from the germline V gene, are SNHLY and FYNNEI. From V the trimming removes 9 bases and from J it removes 1 base, while the gene matches leave 11 bases of the junction unaccounted for. The CDR3 starts with the cysteine, ends with the phenylalanine, and has 16 residues. The sequence is cut down to CDR3 DNA, 48 bases in frame from base 1. The cohort consisted of more than 650 healthy bone marrow donors. At the time of sampling, every cohort member was nominally healthy, though immune exposures that went unrecorded were likely present. The donor was CMV seronegative and was included in the group of about 400 seronegative cohort members. Each donor provided a peripheral blood sample, and peripheral blood mononuclear cells were used for TCR beta sequencing. Genomic DNA was extracted from the blood cell samples with the Qiagen DNeasy Blood Extraction Kit. Libraries were built with the immunoSEQ multiplex PCR assay. The multiplex PCR relied on a mix of 60 forward primers for TCR Vbeta segments and 13 reverse primers for TCR Jbeta segments. The CDR3 region of rearranged TCR beta genes was amplified from genomic DNA with a multiplex PCR assay. On the Illumina HiSeq System, the amplified TCR beta libraries were sequenced as 87-base-pair reads. The paper's data handling went like this. A later analysis tallied 75 million to 85 million unique TCR beta chains across the 660 or so repertoires, and around 10 million of those chains were shared by two or more donors. To remove PCR and sequencing errors, raw reads were error-corrected and collapsed into unique sequences using a nearest-neighbor algorithm that merged closely related sequences. CDR3 sequences were aligned to IMGT reference sequences to assign V, D and J gene segments. For a sequence to be retained, a match of at least six nucleotides was required to both a V gene segment and a J gene segment. A rearrangement counted as productive if the CDR3 had no stop codons and remained in frame with V and J, and every other rearrangement counted as non-productive. CDR3 was defined by IMGT convention, running from the second conserved V-encoded cysteine to the conserved J-encoded phenylalanine. In an earlier analysis of more than 550 of the donors, sequences lacking an unambiguous match to a single V gene segment were excluded. An earlier analysis of 450 to 650 of the donors called V segments functional above 56.7% productive rearrangements and segregating when the between-donor standard deviation exceeded 5%. A statistical classification framework was built to diagnose cytomegalovirus status from the catalog of TCR beta chain sequences. V and J gene assignment, in a later analysis, came from comparing TCR nucleotide sequences with IMGT/GENE-DB human TR gene sequences. In a later analysis, CDR3 sequences and most-parsimonious VDJ recombination scenarios were assigned using the TCRdist pipeline. In a later analysis, each TCR beta chain was defined by its CDR3 amino acid sequence together with its V-gene family, and reads without a unique V-gene family were excluded. To address suspected cross-contamination and a sequencing artifact, a later analysis removed around 590 highly shared, low-generation-probability nucleotide sequences. A later analysis calculated a clonal expansion index for each public chain from normalized within-repertoire ranks of inferred template counts. Generation probabilities in a later analysis came from a VDJ recombination model fitted to out-of-frame rearrangements, and those results were checked against IGoR. Hypergeometric tests were used in a later analysis to score TCR-TCR, TCR-HLA and TCR-CMV co-occurrence, with a repertoire-size bias correction applied to the TCR pairs. To estimate false discovery rates, a later analysis permuted the HLA or CMV assignments 20 times. In a later analysis, co-occurring TCRs were grouped using DBSCAN, and TCRdist sequence similarity was added for clustering within HLA-allele-positive subsets. Repertoires with fewer than 30,000 or more than 120,000 public chains were left out of co-occurrence clustering, as were about five repertoires with anomalous nucleotide sharing. TCRdb limited this immuneACCESS table to in-frame rearrangements with V and J called. A share of clones is missing; checked studies link under half to unresolved V genes, and the rest is unexplained. The DNA gave D and trimming, while V, J and clone size come from that table. The sample table contains 150,000 to 200,000 clones; only one count was recorded for around three quarters of them. Under 2% of the sample goes to the ten largest clones.

This sequence was found in a man aged 25 to 40 in good health and CMV-seronegative. The receptor chain draws on TRBV2 and TRBJ2-5; TRBD2 fits 10 bases in the junction. The sample taken for sequencing was PBMCs. The DNA sequence reads TGTGCCAGGACTGGGACCCAGCGGGAGGGCCAAGAGACCCAGTACTTC. The encoded protein is CARTGTQREGQETQYF.